The sequence of this T cell receptor (beta chain) was determined in a study of PD-L1 blockade in urothelial cancer. Study-level background: Males with bladder-origin urothelial cancer made up about 90% of the roughly 30 patients.

This table comes from immunoSEQ multiplex PCR, and its TCRdb copy is limited to in-frame clones, with some not included. The sample has tens of thousands of clones, about four fifths seen once. General study results and limits: A pretreatment blood TCR clonality that fell below the median predicted better progression-free and overall survival.

On this clone: Its antigen is not known.

In germline, CDR1 is SGHAT, CDR2 FQNNGV. V dropped 3 bases and J dropped 1; count of bases not matched to a gene: 5. The CDR3 is 17 residues long. Described time point: pretreatment peripheral blood. Disease in patients was locally advanced or metastatic urothelial carcinoma. This TCR derives from a man in his sixties or seventies with urothelial cancer. The J gene is TRBJ2-3, the V gene TRBV11-2; 12 bases are a match to TRBD2. The sample in question was PBMCs, obtained around atezolizumab (anti-PD-L1) treatment. This CDR3 reads CASSFLLAGGGTDTQYF. In DNA, the CDR3 is TGTGCCAGCAGCTTTTTACTAGCGGGAGGAGGCACAGATACGCAGTATTTT.